This T cell receptor beta chain derives from a study of cytomegalovirus exposure and HLA in healthy donors. Study outcomes and limitations: Accurate prediction of most subjects' HLA-A and HLA-B alleles from TCR beta sequences was reported. Later on, analysis showed that most CMV-associated TCR beta chains appeared to be HLA-restricted.

This CDR3 comprises 14 residues. Germline CDR1 reads MNHEY; CDR2 reads SMNVEV (reference sequence). Trimming at V came to 8 bases and at J to 8 bases, leaving 8 bases not matched to a gene. About this clone itself: The antigen remains undetermined.

PCR primers comprised 60 Vbeta and 13 Jbeta primers. Method: immunoSEQ multiplex PCR; TCRdb's copy keeps in-frame clones and lacks some. The profile shows about 190,000 clones, around three quarters of them singletons. The chain links TRBV27 to TRBJ1-6; 8 bases agree with TRBD1. The source is a woman aged 18-29 years in good health and CMV-seronegative. Sequencing input: PBMCs. CDR3 coding DNA: TGTGCCAGCGCCCCGACAGGGGATCATTCACCCCTCCACTTT. This codes for CASAPTGDHSPLHF.